The 21 T cell receptor beta chains below come from one sample, sequenced in a study of blood T cell repertoires in COVID-19. Measured with immunoSEQ multiplex PCR; TCRdb has only the in-frame clones, and not every one. The repertoire consists of 150,000 to 200,000 clones, with 80% to 90% occurring once and the leading ten covering about 14%. The sample taken for sequencing was peripheral blood. These receptors were collected from a woman aged 70-85 years with COVID-19, enrolled during active disease.

This chain connects TRBV19 to TRBJ2-7, with 8 bases fitting TRBD2. The CDR3 sequence is 14 residues long. Germline trimming cut 5 bases from V and 2 bases from J; bases unmatched to any gene: 5. CDR1 is LNHDA, CDR2 SQIVND, per germline (reference sequence). In DNA form, the CDR3 reads TGTGCCAGTAGTGTGGCTAGCGGGCCCTACGAGCAGTACTTC. Protein product: CASSVASGPYEQYF. Full variable domain (remainder filled in from reference TRBV19 and TRBJ2-7): DGGITQSPKYLFRKEGQNVTLSCEQNLNHDAMYWYRQDPGQGLRLIYYSQIVNDFQKGDIAEGYSVSREKKESFPLTVTSAQKNPTAFYLCASSVASGPYEQYFGPGTRLTVT.

The chain is built from TRBV7-2 and TRBJ2-5, with 10 bases lining up with TRBD2. Germline V gene lookup returns CDR1 SGHTA and CDR2 FQGNSA. V trimming: 5 bases; J trimming: 3 bases; junction bases outside the gene matches: 3. CDR3 length equals 14 residues. The CDR3 DNA reads TGTGCCAGCAGCCTAGGACTAGCGGAAGAGACCCAGTACTTC. Protein sequence: CASSLGLAEETQYF.

CDR3 in DNA: TGTGCCAGCAGCTCTTCTCGGGGGGATGGCTACACCTTC. This codes for CASSSSRGDGYTF. V usage is TRBV7-9 and J usage is TRBJ1-2; tentatively, D is TRBD1 (5 bases). V lost 4 bases to trimming and J lost 6 bases, with 12 bases between them. The CDR3 sequence is 13 residues long. The germline V gene has CDR1 SEHNR and CDR2 FQNEAQ (reference sequence).

This chain joins TRBV28 and TRBJ1-3; D is possibly TRBD1 (6 bases). Trimming removed 6 bases at V and 3 bases at J, with 12 bases between. Germline lookup yields CDR1 MDHEN and CDR2 SYDVKM. There are 14 residues in the CDR3. Written as DNA, the CDR3 is TGTGCCAGCAGAAAAGGACAGAGTGGAAACACCATATATTTT. Its protein is CASRKGQSGNTIYF.

The chain uses TRBV6-5 and TRBJ1-2, with unresolved D. Trimming shortened V by 6 bases and J by 3 bases, and 17 bases separated the two germline ends. From germline, CDR1 is MNHEY and CDR2 SVGAGI. This CDR3 spans 15 amino acids. The CDR3 coding sequence is TGTGCCAGCAGCAAAACGAAGCGGGGAGACTATGGCTACACCTTC. It codes for CASSKTKRGDYGYTF.

V usage is TRBV6-5 and J usage is TRBJ1-1; 7 bases are a match to TRBD1. The V gene end was trimmed by 6 bases and the J gene end by 4 bases; junction bases not matched to a gene: 5. The CDR3 runs to 13 residues. The germline gives CDR1 MNHEY, CDR2 SVGAGI. The CDR3 DNA reads as TGTGCCAGCAGACAACGGACAGGCACTGAAGCTTTCTTT. This translates into CASRQRTGTEAFF.

A single count supports this clone. The V and J genes are TRBV18 and TRBJ2-1; 9 bases are shared with TRBD1. V was clipped by 3 bases and J by 14 bases; unmatched bases: 2. The CDR3 has 11 residues. CDR1 is KGHSH, CDR2 LQKENI, per germline. In DNA form, the CDR3 reads TGTGCCAGCTCACCCGGGGACAGGGAGTTCTTC. Its translation is CASSPGDREFF.

V is TRBV10-3 and J is TRBJ2-7, with TRBD2 identical over 13 bases. Trimming cost V 10 bases and J 4 bases; bases outside gene matches: 4. The CDR3 has 13 residues. Looked up from germline, CDR1 is ENHRY and CDR2 is SYGVKD. DNA of the CDR3: TGTGCCACCTTACTAGCGGGAGGGTACGAGCAGTACTTC. This encodes CATLLAGGYEQYF.

DNA of the CDR3: TGCGCCAGCAGCTTGGGACAGCAGAATCAGCCCCAGCATTTT. Amino acids: CASSLGQQNQPQHF. J is TRBJ1-5 and V is TRBV5-1; possible D gene TRBD1, 5 bases. The CDR3 has 14 amino acids. V was pared by 0 bases and J by 4 bases, with 8 bases between. The V gene's germline CDR1 is SGHRS and CDR2 YFSETQ.

The chain uses TRBV3-1 (or the pseudogene TRBV3-2) and TRBJ1-1; D might be TRBD1 (6 bases). The CDR3 is made up of 15 amino acids. Trimming left V 2 bases short and J 1 base short, with 11 bases between. Per the germline V gene, CDR1 is LGHDT and CDR2 is YNNKEL (reference sequence). DNA for the CDR3: TGTGCCAGCAGCCAAAATGGACAGAAGAACACTGAAGCTTTCTTT. This sequence encodes CASSQNGQKNTEAFF.

CDR3 sequence: CASSEDTLNTEAFF. The DNA for the CDR3 is TGTGCCAGCAGTGAAGACACCCTGAACACTGAAGCTTTCTTT. The chain joins TRBV6-1 to TRBJ1-1, with no clear D. Between the trimmed V and J ends, which lost 1 base and 0 bases, there was a span of 6 bases. The CDR3 consists of 14 residues. Germline lookup yields CDR1 MNHNS and CDR2 SASEGT.

V usage is TRBV5-1 and J usage is TRBJ2-1; 14 bases match TRBD2. With V trimmed by 4 bases and J by 9 bases, 6 bases remained unmatched. CDR3 length: 15 residues. CDR1 SGHRS and CDR2 YFSETQ come from the germline V gene. The CDR3 coding sequence is TGCGCCAGCAGCGTGGGACTAGCGGGAGTGGCTGAGCAGTTCTTC. Protein sequence: CASSVGLAGVAEQFF.

This chain links TRBV5-1 with TRBJ1-1; D not resolved. Germline CDR1 and CDR2: SGHRS and YFSETQ. This CDR3 region has 14 residues. Trimming shortened V by 4 bases and J by 7 bases, and 17 bases separated the two germline ends. CDR3 in DNA: TGCGCCAGCAGCCCGCTGGGCGCAACAGTTGAAGCTTTCTTT. Amino acids: CASSPLGATVEAFF.

The V gene is TRBV28, the J gene TRBJ2-7; a weak D match, TRBD2 (6 bases). CDR1 MDHEN and CDR2 SYDVKM come from the germline V gene. The CDR3 consists of 13 residues. Trimming took off 3 bases at V and 1 base at J, with 7 bases between the two ends. CDR3 nucleotides: TGTGCCAGCAGTTTTAGCGGTTCCTACGAGCAGTACTTC. This encodes CASSFSGSYEQYF.

J is TRBJ2-1 and V is TRBV10-3, with TRBD1 matching over 8 bases. The CDR3 totals 15 residues. Per germline, CDR1 ENHRY and CDR2 SYGVKD. V lost 4 bases and J lost 7; bases outside the gene matches: 9. CDR3: CAISGTGQGRNEQFF. In DNA, the CDR3 is TGTGCCATCAGTGGAACCGGACAGGGTAGAAATGAGCAGTTCTTC.

This clone was detected once. The chain's CDR3 is CASKGPPGDIQYF. The DNA of the CDR3 is TGTGCCAGCAAAGGTCCCCCCGGGGACATTCAGTACTTC. V usage is TRBV27 and J usage is TRBJ2-4; TRBD2 is a possible D gene (5 bases). Trimming took off 7 bases at V and 8 bases at J, with 15 bases between the two ends. This CDR3 contains 13 residues. Germline V gene data show CDR1 as MNHEY and CDR2 as SMNVEV (reference sequence).

The rearrangement links TRBV7-2 to TRBJ2-7, with 7 nucleotides matching TRBD1. With 3 bases clipped from V and 0 bases from J, the junction kept 2 bases outside the gene matches. The V gene's germline CDR1 is SGHTA and CDR2 FQGNSA. CDR3 size: 14 residues. The CDR3 is CASSFGQVSYEQYV. Written as DNA, the CDR3 is TGTGCCAGCAGCTTCGGACAGGTCTCCTACGAGCAGTACGTC.

This chain joins TRBV30 and TRBJ1-3; TRBD1 matches 8 bases. CDR1 and CDR2 (germline): GTSNPN, SVGIG (reference sequence). After removal of 5 bases from V and 0 bases from J, the junction contained 3 bases not matched to a gene. CDR3 length: 14 residues. The CDR3 is CAWDRGISGNTIYF. Here the CDR3 DNA reads TGTGCCTGGGACAGGGGTATCTCTGGAAACACCATATATTTT.

This chain joins TRBV5-1 and TRBJ2-1, with 14 bases that match TRBD2. Trimming took 7 bases from V and 6 from J; bases not matched to a gene: 3. CDR1 is SGHRS and CDR2 is YFSETQ in the germline V gene. This CDR3 is built from 14 residues. The CDR3 sequence: CASGGTSGGNEQFF. CDR3 sequence (DNA): TGCGCCAGCGGGGGGACTAGCGGGGGCAATGAGCAGTTCTTC.

This chain connects TRBV24-1 to TRBJ2-2, with TRBD2 as a possible D gene (6 bases). The CDR3 is made up of 15 amino acids. CDR1 and CDR2 (germline): KGHDR, SFDVKD. V was trimmed by 6 bases and J by 0 bases, leaving 10 bases between them. The CDR3 protein is CATSNTGANTGELFF. The CDR3 DNA is TGTGCCACCAGTAACACGGGAGCGAACACCGGGGAGCTGTTTTTT.

The rearrangement uses TRBV2 and TRBJ1-2; D not certain. The germline V and J ends were trimmed by 5 bases and 0 bases, with 10 bases remaining between them. The CDR3 has 14 amino acids. Germline V lookup: CDR1 SNHLY, CDR2 FYNNEI. CDR3 nucleotides: TGTGCCAGCAGTTTAGACTGGACTAACTATGGCTACACCTTC. This translates into CASSLDWTNYGYTF.